The rows below give T cell receptor beta chains drawn from one sample of a study of CD8 T cells in ankylosing spondylitis. In TCRdb, the 5' RACE reads were re-called with MiXCR into one record per CDR3 protein. The top ten hold over 0.9% of the sample, which has about 440,000 distinct CDR3 sequences, over 15% seen once. The sequenced sample consisted of blood, either unsorted or a sorted T cell fraction (not recorded which). The receptors were sampled from a male donor with ankylosing spondylitis. CDR3s include the opening cysteine and the closing phenylalanine or tryptophan. A D gene is named only where the DNA matches it firmly. Size tells how often a clone was seen (once, few, many) or the class of an expanded clone, and some rows leave it out.

size,J,D,V,CDR3,DNA
NA,TRBJ2-7,NA,TRBV7-8,CASSPSRELSYEQYF,TGTGCCAGCAGCCCGAGTCGGGAGCTTTCCTACGAGCAGTACTTC
NA,TRBJ2-3,TRBD2,TRBV20-1,CTTSGSLDTQYF,TGCACTACTAGCGGGAGTTTGGATACGCAGTATTTT
few,TRBJ2-3,NA,TRBV24-1,CATSDLGSGGTDTQYF,TGTGCCACCAGTGATCTCGGGTCAGGGGGCACAGATACGCAGTATTTT
NA,TRBJ2-3,TRBD2,TRBV5-1,CASSLGLAGMSTDTQCF,TGCGCCAGCAGCTTGGGCCTAGCGGGGATGAGCACAGATACGCAGTGTTTT
few,TRBJ2-2,TRBD2,TRBV5-6,CASSLWEGTGELFF,TGTGCCAGCAGCTTATGGGAGGGTACCGGGGAGCTGTTTTTT
NA,TRBJ2-1,TRBD1,TRBV9,CASSLRGTGGYNEQFF,TGTGCCAGCAGCCTAAGAGGGACAGGGGGCTACAATGAGCAGTTCTTC
many,TRBJ1-1,NA,TRBV28,CASSLVTMNTEAFF,TGTGCCAGCAGTTTGGTGACCATGAACACTGAAGCTTTCTTT
NA,TRBJ1-1,TRBD1,TRBV6-1,CASNLGGQDTEAFF,TGTGCCAGCAATCTAGGGGGCCAAGACACTGAAGCTTTCTTT
few,TRBJ2-4,NA,TRBV12-3/TRBV12-4,CASSLGPRDLAKNIQYF,TGTGCCAGCAGTTTGGGGCCTCGGGACCTAGCCAAAAACATTCAGTACTTC
NA,TRBJ1-1,NA,TRBV2,CASSETGTLGEAFF,TGTGCCAGCTCCGAAACCGGGACGTTGGGTGAAGCTTTCTTT
NA,TRBJ2-7,NA,TRBV9,CASSPLESLGEQYF,TGTGCCAGCAGCCCCTTAGAGAGTTTGGGCGAGCAGTACTTC
many,TRBJ2-2,NA,TRBV20-1,CSASPAGLGELFF,TGCAGTGCTAGTCCCGCGGGGCTGGGGGAGCTGTTTTTT
few,TRBJ2-7,NA,TRBV7-2,CASSLAPGSGYEQYF,TGTGCCAGCAGCTTAGCGCCAGGGTCTGGGTACGAGCAGTACTTC
few,TRBJ1-5,NA,TRBV5-1,CASSLGSGQGPSQPQHF,TGCGCCAGCAGCTTGGGATCTGGGCAGGGTCCATCTCAGCCCCAGCATTTT
few,TRBJ2-7,NA,TRBV20-1,CSARDRRKALYEQYF,TGCAGTGCTAGAGATCGGAGGAAAGCCCTCTACGAGCAGTACTTC
few,TRBJ1-1,NA,TRBV5-1,CASSLVGRGNTEAFF,TGCGCCAGCAGCTTGGTAGGTCGGGGGAACACTGAAGCTTTCTTT
few,TRBJ2-7,TRBD1,TRBV4-1,CASSQGGQGISYEQYF,TGCGCCAGCAGCCAAGGGGGACAGGGGATCTCCTACGAGCAGTACTTC